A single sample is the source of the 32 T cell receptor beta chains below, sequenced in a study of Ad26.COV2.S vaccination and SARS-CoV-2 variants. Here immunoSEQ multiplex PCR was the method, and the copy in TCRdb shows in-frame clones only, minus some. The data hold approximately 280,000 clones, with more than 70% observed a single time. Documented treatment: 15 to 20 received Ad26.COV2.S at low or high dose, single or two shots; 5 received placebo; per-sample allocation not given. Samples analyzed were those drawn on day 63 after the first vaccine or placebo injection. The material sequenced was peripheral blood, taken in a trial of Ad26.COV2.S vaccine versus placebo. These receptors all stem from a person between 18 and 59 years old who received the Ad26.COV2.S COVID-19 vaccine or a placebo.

The CDR3, as DNA: TGTGCCAGCAGTTACTCGCGGCTCGACTACAACAATGAGCAGTTCTTC. Translation: CASSYSRLDYNNEQFF. The chain combines TRBV6-5 with TRBJ2-1; a weak D match, TRBD2 (5 bases). Per germline, CDR1 MNHEY and CDR2 SVGAGI. The germline V and J ends were trimmed by 0 bases and 5 bases, with 14 bases remaining between them. The CDR3 length is 16 residues.

CDR3 DNA sequence: TGTGCCAGCAGCCCCGTAGGTGGCCCCTACGAGCAGTACTTC. Translation gives CASSPVGGPYEQYF. This chain uses TRBV7-2 with TRBJ2-7; D ambiguous. V was pared by 5 bases and J by 2 bases, with 13 bases between. This CDR3 region has 14 residues. Germline-derived CDR1 and CDR2 are SGHTA and FQGNSA.

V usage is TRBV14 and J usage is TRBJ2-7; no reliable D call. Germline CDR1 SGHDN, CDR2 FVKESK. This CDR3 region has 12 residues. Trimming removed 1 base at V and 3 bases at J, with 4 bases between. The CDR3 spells CASSQVRYEQYF. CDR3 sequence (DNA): TGTGCCAGCAGCCAAGTCCGCTACGAGCAGTACTTC.

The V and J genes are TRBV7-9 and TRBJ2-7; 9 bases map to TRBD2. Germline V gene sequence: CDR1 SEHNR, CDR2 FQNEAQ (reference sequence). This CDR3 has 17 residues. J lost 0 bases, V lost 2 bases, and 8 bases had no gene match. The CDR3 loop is CASSLFSLAGLSYEQYF. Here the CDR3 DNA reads TGTGCCAGCAGCTTATTTTCGCTAGCGGGGCTCTCCTACGAGCAGTACTTC.

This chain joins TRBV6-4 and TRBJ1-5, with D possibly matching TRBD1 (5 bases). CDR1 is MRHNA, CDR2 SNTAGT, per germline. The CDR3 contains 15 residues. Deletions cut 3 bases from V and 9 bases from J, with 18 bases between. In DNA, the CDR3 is TGTGCCAGCAGTGATAAACAGCAAATGCAGGGGCCCCAGCATTTT. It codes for CASSDKQQMQGPQHF.

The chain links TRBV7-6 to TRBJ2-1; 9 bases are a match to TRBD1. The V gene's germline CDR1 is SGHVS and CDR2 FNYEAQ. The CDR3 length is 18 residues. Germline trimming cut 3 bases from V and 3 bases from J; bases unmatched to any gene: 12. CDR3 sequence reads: CASSFGPQTGGYYNEQFF. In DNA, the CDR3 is TGTGCCAGCAGCTTCGGCCCCCAAACAGGGGGCTACTACAATGAGCAGTTCTTC.

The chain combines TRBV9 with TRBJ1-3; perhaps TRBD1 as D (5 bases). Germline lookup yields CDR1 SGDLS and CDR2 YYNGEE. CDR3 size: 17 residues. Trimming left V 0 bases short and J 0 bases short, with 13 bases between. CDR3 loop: CASSVGGVQISGNTIYF. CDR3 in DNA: TGTGCCAGCAGCGTAGGGGGGGTACAGATCTCTGGAAACACCATATATTTT.

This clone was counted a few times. DNA of the CDR3: TGCGCCAGTAGCCTGAGGACTAGCGGCAGTCCGGAGCAGTACTTC. Amino acids: CASSLRTSGSPEQYF. J is TRBJ2-7 and V is TRBV10-2; 10 positions agree with TRBD2. Germline lookup yields CDR1 WSHSY and CDR2 SAAADI. The CDR3 extends over 15 amino acids. V lost 9 bases and J lost 7; bases outside the gene matches: 15.

The DNA for the CDR3 is TGTGCCAGCTCGCATCCACCCCTATGGGGGAACTATGGCTACACCTTC. Protein sequence: CASSHPPLWGNYGYTF. The V gene is TRBV18, the J gene TRBJ1-2, with a tentative D call TRBD1 (5 bases). The CDR3 loop spans 16 amino acids. Germline V CDR1 and CDR2: KGHSH, LQKENI. V was shortened by 6 bases and J by 2 bases, with 19 bases between the two germline ends.

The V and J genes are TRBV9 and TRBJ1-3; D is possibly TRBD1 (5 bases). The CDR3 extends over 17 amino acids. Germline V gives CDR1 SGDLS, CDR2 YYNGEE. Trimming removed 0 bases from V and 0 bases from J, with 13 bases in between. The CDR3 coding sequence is TGTGCCAGCAGCGTAGAAGGGGCACCGAGCTCTGGAAACACCATATATTTT. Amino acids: CASSVEGAPSSGNTIYF.

CDR3 nucleotides: TGTGCCAGCAGCTTAGGTCAGGGGGCGAAAGCTTTCTTT. Encoded protein: CASSLGQGAKAFF. The chain joins TRBV7-2 to TRBJ1-1; 8 bases fit TRBD1. CDR1 is SGHTA, CDR2 FQGNSA, per germline. The CDR3 spans 13 residues. V lost 1 base, J lost 9 bases, and 4 bases stayed unmatched.

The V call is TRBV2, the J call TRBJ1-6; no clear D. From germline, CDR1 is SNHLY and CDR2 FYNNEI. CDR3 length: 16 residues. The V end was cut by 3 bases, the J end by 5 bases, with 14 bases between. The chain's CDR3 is CASSDLQNLDNSPLHF. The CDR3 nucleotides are TGTGCCAGCAGTGATTTACAGAACTTAGATAATTCACCCCTCCACTTT.

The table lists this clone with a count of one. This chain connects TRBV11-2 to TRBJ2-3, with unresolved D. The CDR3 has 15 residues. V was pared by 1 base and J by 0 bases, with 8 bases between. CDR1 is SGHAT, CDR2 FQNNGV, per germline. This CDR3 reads CASSLAWWSTDTQYF. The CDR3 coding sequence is TGTGCCAGCAGCTTAGCCTGGTGGAGCACAGATACGCAGTATTTT.

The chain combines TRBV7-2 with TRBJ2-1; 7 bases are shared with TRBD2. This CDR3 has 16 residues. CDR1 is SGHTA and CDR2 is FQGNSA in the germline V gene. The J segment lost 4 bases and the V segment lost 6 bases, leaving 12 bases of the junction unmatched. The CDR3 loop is CASRTQLAVAYNEQFF. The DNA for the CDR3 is TGTGCCAGCAGAACGCAGCTAGCGGTTGCTTACAATGAGCAGTTCTTC. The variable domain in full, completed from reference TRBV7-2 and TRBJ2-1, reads GAGVSQSPSNKVTEKGKDVELRCDPISGHTALYWYRQSLGQGLEFLIYFQGNSAPDKSGLPSDRFSAERTGGSVSTLTIQRTQQEDSAVYLCASRTQLAVAYNEQFFGPGTRLTVL.

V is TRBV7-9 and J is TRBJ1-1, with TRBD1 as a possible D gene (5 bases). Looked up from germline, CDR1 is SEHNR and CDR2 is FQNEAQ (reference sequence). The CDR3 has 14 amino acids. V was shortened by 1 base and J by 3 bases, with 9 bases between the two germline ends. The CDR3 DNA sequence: TGTGCCAGCAGCTTAGGACAGCAAGACACTGAAGCTTTCTTT. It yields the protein CASSLGQQDTEAFF.

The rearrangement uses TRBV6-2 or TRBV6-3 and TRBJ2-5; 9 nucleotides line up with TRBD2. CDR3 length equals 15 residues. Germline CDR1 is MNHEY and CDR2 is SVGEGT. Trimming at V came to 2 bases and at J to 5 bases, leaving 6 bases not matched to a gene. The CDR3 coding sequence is TGTGCCAGCAGTTACGCCCGGACTAGCGTTGAGACCCAGTACTTC. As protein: CASSYARTSVETQYF.

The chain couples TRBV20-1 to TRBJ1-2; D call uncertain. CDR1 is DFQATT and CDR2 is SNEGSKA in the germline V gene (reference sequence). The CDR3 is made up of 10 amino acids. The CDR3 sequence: CRTGSNGYTF. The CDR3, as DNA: TGCAGAACCGGGTCCAATGGCTACACCTTC.

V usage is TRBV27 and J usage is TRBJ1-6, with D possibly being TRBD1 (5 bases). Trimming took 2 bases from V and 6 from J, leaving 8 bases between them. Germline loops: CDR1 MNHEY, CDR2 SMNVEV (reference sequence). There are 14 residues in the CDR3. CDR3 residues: CASSLGTFNSPLHF. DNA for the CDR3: TGTGCCAGCAGTTTAGGGACCTTTAATTCACCCCTCCACTTT.

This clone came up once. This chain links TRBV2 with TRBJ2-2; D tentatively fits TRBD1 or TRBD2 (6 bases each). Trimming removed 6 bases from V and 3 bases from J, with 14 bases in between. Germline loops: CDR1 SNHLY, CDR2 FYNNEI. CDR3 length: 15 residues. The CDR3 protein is CASSPPRGDTGELFF. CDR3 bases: TGTGCCAGCAGCCCCCCGAGGGGGGACACCGGGGAGCTGTTTTTT.

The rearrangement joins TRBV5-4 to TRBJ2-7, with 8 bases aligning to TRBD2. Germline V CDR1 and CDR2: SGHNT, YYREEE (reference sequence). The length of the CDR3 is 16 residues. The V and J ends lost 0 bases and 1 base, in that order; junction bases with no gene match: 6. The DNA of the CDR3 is TGTGCCAGCAGCTTGGCCGGGGGGGGCGCTTCCTACGAGCAGTACTTC. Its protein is CASSLAGGGASYEQYF.

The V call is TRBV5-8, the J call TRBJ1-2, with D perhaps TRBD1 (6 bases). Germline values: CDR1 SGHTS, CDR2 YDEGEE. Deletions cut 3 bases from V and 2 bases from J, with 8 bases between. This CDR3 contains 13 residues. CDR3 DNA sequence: TGTGCCAGCAGCTCCACAGGGAACTATGGCTACACCTTC. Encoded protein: CASSSTGNYGYTF.

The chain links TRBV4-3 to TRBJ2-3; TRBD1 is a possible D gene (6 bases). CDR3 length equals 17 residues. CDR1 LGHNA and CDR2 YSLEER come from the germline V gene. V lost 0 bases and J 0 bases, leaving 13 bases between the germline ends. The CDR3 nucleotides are TGCGCCAGCAGCCAAGATGGGGCAGGGGTAAGCACAGATACGCAGTATTTT. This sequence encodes CASSQDGAGVSTDTQYF.

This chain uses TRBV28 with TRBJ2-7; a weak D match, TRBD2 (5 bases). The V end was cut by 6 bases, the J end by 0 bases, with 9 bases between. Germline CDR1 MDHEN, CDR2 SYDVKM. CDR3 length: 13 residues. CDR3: CASRAGSSYEQYF. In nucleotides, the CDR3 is TGTGCCAGCAGGGCGGGTAGCTCCTACGAGCAGTACTTC.

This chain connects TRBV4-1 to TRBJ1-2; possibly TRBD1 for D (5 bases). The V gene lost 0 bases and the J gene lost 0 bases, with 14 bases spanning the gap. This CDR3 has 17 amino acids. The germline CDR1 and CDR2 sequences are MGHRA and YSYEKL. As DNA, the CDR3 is TGCGCCAGCAGCCAAGATGGAGGCGACAGACCTAACTATGGCTACACCTTC. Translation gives CASSQDGGDRPNYGYTF.

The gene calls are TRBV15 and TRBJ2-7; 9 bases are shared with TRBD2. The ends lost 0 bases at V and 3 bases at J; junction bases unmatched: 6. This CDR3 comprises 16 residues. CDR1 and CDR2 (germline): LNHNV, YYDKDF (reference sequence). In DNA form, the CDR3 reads TGTGCCACCAGCAGAGATAGGGCTAGCGGGGTCTACGAGCAGTACTTC. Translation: CATSRDRASGVYEQYF.

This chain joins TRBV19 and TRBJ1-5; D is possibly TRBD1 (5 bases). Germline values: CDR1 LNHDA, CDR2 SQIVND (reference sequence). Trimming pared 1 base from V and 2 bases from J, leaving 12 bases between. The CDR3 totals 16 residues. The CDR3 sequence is CASSIGEGKGNQPQHF. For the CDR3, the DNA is TGTGCCAGTAGTATAGGCGAGGGGAAGGGCAATCAGCCCCAGCATTTT.

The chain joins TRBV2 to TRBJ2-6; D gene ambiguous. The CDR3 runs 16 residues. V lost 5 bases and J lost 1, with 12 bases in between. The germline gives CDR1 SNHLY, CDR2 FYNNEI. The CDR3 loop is CASSPLGWSGANVLTF. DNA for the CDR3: TGTGCCAGCAGTCCGCTGGGGTGGTCTGGGGCCAACGTCCTGACTTTC. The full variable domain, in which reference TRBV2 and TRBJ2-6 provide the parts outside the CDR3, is EPEVTQTPSHQVTQMGQEVILRCVPISNHLYFYWYRQILGQKVEFLVSFYNNEISEKSEIFDDQFSVERPDGSNFTLKIRSTKLEDSAMYFCASSPLGWSGANVLTFGAGSRLTVL.

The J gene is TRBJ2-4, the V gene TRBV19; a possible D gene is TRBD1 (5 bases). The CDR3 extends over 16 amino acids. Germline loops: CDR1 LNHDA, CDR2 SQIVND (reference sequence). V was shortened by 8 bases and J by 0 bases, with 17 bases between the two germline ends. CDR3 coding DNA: TGTGCCAGTCGCGCCTACCTGGACACAGCCAAAAACATTCAGTACTTC. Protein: CASRAYLDTAKNIQYF.

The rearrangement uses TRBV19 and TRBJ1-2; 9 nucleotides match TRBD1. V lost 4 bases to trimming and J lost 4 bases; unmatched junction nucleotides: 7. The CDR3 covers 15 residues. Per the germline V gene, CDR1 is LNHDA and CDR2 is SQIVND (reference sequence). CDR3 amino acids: CASSTRPGQGYGYTF. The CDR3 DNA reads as TGTGCCAGTAGTACTAGACCGGGACAGGGCTATGGCTACACCTTC.

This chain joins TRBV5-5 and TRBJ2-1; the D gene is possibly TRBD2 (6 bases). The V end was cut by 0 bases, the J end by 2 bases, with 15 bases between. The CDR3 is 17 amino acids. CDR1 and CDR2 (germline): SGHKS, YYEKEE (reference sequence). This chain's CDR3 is CASSLVGGVEPYNEQFF. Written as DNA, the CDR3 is TGTGCCAGCAGCTTGGTCGGGGGAGTAGAGCCCTACAATGAGCAGTTCTTC.

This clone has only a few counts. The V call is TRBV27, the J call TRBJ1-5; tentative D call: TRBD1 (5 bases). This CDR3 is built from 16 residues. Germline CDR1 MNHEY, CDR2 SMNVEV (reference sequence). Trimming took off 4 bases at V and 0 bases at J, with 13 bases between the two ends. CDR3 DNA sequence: TGTGCCAGCAGTTCCGGGGGGGTCGGTAGCAATCAGCCCCAGCATTTT. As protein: CASSSGGVGSNQPQHF.

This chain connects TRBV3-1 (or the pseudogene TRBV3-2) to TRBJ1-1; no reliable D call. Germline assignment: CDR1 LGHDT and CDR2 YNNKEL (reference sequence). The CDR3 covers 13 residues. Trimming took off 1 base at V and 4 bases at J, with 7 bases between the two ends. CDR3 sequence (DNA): TGTGCCAGCAGCCAAGTAAGGGCCACTGAAGCTTTCTTT. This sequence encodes CASSQVRATEAFF.